The clone carrying this T cell receptor (beta chain) was observed at least ten times. The starting template was genomic DNA from bulk tumor, around 620 ng per sample. Several biopsies per primary tumor were taken during surgery, spaced as far apart as possible. It was patients with untreated, newly diagnosed non-small cell lung cancer who underwent curative surgery. Having surgery with curative intent, the donors were patients newly diagnosed with non-small cell lung cancer. This entry comes from a study of immune heterogeneity within non-small cell lung tumors. A first 10-cycle multiplex round used 32 V-gene and 13 J-gene primers on TCR beta CDR3. Each CDR3 protein gets one entry after TCRdb re-called the multiplex PCR reads with MiXCR. Seen here are around 16,000 distinct CDR3 sequences, about 30% observed once, and the top ten hold about 4%. The CDR3 runs to 15 residues. In germline, CDR1 is MNHEY, CDR2 SVGEGT. The V and J ends lost 4 bases and 3 bases respectively, with 16 bases between them.

The source of this sequence is a man aged 35 to 55 with non-small cell lung cancer. Sequencing used lung tumor tissue. The chain uses TRBV6-2 or TRBV6-3 and TRBJ2-7, with D uncertain. The CDR3 protein is CASSSSRLRYYEQYF. The DNA for the CDR3 is TGTGCCAGCAGTTCTTCCAGGTTACGCTACTACGAGCAGTACTTC.